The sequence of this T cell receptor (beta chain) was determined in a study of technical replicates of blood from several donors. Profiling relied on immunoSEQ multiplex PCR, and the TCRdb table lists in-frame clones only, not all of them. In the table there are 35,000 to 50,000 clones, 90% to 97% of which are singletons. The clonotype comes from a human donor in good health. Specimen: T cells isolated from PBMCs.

CDR3 in amino acids: CASSWSGPTDTQYF. The CDR3, as DNA: TGCGCCAGCAGCTGGAGCGGCCCCACAGATACGCAGTATTTT. This chain joins TRBV5-1 and TRBJ2-3; D might be TRBD2 (5 bases). V was pared by 3 bases and J by 2 bases, with 10 bases between. This CDR3 comprises 14 residues. Germline assignment: CDR1 SGHRS and CDR2 YFSETQ.